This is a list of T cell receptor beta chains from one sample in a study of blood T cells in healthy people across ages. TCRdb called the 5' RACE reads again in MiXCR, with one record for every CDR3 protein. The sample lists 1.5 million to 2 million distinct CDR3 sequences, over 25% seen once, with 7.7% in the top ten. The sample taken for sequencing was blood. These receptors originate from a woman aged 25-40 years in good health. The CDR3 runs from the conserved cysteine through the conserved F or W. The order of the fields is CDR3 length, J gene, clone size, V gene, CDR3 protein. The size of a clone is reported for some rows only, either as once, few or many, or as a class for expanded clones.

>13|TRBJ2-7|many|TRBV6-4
CASSELDSYEQYF
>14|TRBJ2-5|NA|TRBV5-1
CASSPNLLQETQYF
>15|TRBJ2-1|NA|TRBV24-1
CATSDPGLADNEQFF
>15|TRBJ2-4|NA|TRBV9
CASSAEALAKNIQYF
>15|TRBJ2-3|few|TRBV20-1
CSATPLAGVPDTQYF
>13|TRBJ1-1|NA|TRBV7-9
CTSSHDGNTEAFF
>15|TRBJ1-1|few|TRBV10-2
CASSESGGLGTEAFF
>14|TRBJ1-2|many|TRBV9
CASSARQGEGGYTF
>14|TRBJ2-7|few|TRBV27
CASSRTSVAYEQYF
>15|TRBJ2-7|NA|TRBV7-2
CTSSLADGIPYEQYF
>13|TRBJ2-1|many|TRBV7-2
CASSLAVVNEQFF
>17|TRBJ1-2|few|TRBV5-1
CASSSDEGQGYNYGYTF
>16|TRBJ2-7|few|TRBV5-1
CASSPGTSISLYEQYF
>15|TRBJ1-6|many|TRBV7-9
CASSLGQSGNSPLHF
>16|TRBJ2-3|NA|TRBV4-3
CASSRTGTDLSDMQYF